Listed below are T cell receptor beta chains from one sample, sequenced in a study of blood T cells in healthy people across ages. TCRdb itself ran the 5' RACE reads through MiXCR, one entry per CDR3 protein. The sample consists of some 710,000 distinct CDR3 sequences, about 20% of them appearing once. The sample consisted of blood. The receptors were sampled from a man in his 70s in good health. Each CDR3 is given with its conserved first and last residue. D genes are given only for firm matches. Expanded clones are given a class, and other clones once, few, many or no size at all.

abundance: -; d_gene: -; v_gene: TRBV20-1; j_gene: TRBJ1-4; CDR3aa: CSASPGEGSGEKLFF; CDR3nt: TGCAGTGCGAGTCCAGGGGAGGGCTCGGGGGAAAAACTGTTTTTT
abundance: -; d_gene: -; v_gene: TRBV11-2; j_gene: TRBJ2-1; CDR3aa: CASSLDLFRGFSYNEQFF; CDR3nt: TGTGCCAGCAGCTTAGATCTTTTTCGGGGTTTCTCCTACAATGAGCAGTTCTTC
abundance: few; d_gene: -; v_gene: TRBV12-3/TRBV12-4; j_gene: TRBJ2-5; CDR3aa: CASRKTEETQYF; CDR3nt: TGTGCCAGCAGGAAGACAGAAGAGACCCAGTACTTC
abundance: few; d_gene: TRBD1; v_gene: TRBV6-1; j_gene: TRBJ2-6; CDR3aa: CASTRTGISGANVLTF; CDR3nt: TGTGCCAGCACCAGGACAGGGATAAGCGGGGCCAACGTCCTGACTTTC
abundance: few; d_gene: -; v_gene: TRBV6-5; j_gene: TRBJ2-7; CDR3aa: CASSYSRGEQYF; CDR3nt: TGTGCCAGCAGTTACTCTCGCGGCGAGCAGTACTTC
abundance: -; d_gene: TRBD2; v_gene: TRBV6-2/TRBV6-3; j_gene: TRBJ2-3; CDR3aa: CASFGTSGGTDTQYF; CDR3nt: TGTGCCAGCTTTGGGACTAGCGGGGGCACAGATACGCAGTATTTT
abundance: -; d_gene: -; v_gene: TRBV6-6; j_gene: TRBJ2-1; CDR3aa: CASSSPTSLQFF; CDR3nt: TGTGCCAGCAGTTCCCCTACAAGCCTACAGTTCTTC
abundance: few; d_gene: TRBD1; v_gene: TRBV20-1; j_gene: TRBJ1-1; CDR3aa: CSAFFRDRGGTEAFF; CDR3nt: TGCAGTGCATTCTTCCGGGACAGGGGAGGGACTGAAGCTTTCTTT
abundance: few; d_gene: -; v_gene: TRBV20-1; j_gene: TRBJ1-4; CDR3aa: CSACRGAKANEKLFF; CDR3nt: TGCAGTGCTTGCCGTGGAGCAAAGGCTAATGAAAAACTGTTTTTT
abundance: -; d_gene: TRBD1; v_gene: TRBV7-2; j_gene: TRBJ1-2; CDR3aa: CASSLSYHQGGTAPGGYTF; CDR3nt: TGTGCCAGCAGCTTAAGCTATCACCAGGGGGGAACCGCTCCGGGGGGCTACACCTTC
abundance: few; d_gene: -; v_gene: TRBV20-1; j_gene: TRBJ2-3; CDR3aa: CSAKRWGEGTDTQYF; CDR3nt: TGCAGTGCTAAGAGATGGGGGGAGGGCACAGATACGCAGTATTTT
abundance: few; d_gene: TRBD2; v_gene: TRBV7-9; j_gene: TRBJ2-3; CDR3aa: CASSLGRLADTDTQYF; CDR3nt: TGTGCCAGCAGCTTAGGGAGACTAGCGGACACAGATACGCAGTATTTT
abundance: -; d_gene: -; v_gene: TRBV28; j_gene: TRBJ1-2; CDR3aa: CASSLWGLHYGYTF; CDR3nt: TGTGCCAGCAGTTTATGGGGGTTGCACTATGGCTACACCTTC
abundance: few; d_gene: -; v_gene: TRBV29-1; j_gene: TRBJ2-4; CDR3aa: CSVEDLMGQGVLNIQYF; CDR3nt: TGCAGCGTTGAAGATCTTATGGGCCAGGGAGTGCTAAACATTCAGTACTTC
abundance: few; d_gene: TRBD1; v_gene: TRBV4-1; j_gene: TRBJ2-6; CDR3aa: CASSQRDRSGANVLTF; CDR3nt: TGCGCCAGCAGCCAGAGGGACAGATCTGGGGCCAACGTCCTGACTTTC
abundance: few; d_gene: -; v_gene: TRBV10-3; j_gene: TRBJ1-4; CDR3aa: CAISVSTNEKLFF; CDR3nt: TGTGCCATCAGTGTGTCAACTAATGAAAAACTGTTTTTT
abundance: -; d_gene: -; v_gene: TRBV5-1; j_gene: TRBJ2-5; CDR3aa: CASSFNDGGETQYF; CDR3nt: TGCGCCAGCAGCTTCAACGACGGAGGAGAGACCCAGTACTTC
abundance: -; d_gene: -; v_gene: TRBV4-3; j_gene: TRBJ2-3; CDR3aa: CASSQVSSGSRHTQYF; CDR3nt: TGCGCCAGCAGCCAAGTTTCCAGCGGGTCTAGGCATACGCAGTATTTT
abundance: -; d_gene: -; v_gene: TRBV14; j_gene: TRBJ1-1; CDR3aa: CASSTLVNTEAFF; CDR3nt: TGTGCCAGCAGCACACTAGTGAACACTGAAGCTTTCTTT
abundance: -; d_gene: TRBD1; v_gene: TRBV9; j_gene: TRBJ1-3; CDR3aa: CASSVAGQGSFRGNTIYF; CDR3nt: TGTGCCAGCAGCGTTGCTGGACAGGGATCCTTTCGCGGAAACACCATATATTTT
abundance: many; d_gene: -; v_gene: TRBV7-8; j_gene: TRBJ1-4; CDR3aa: CASSLGGVGEKLFF; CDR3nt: TGTGCCAGCAGCTTAGGAGGGGTGGGTGAAAAACTGTTTTTT
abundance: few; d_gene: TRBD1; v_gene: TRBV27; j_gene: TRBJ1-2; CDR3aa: CASSSLDRAEGYTF; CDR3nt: TGTGCCAGCAGTTCCCTTGACAGGGCTGAGGGCTACACCTTC
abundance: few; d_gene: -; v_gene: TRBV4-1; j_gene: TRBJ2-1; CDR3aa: CASSPTERGLSNEQFF; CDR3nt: TGCGCCAGCAGCCCGACTGAACGCGGGTTGAGCAATGAGCAGTTCTTC
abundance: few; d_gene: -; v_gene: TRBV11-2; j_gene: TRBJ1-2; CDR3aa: CASSLESNYGYTF; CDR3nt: TGTGCCAGCAGCTTAGAGTCAAACTATGGCTACACCTTC
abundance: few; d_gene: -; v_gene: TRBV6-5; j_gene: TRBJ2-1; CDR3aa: CASSGGRRDGEQFF; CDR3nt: TGTGCCAGCAGTGGGGGGCGGAGGGACGGTGAGCAGTTCTTC
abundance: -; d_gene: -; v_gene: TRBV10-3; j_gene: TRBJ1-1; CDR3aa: CAISDKQQTPEAFF; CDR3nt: TGTGCCATCAGTGACAAGCAACAAACACCTGAAGCTTTCTTT
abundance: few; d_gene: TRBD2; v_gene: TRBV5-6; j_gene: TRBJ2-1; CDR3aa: CASSLRQTSGGFEQFF; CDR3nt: TGTGCCAGCAGCTTAAGGCAGACTAGCGGGGGGTTCGAGCAGTTCTTC
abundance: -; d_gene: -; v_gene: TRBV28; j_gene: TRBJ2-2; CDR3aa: CASSFTENTGELFF; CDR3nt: TGTGCCAGCAGTTTCACAGAGAACACCGGGGAGCTGTTTTTT
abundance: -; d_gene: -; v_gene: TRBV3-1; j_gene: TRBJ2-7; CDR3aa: CASSQVVGTYEQYF; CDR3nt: TGTGCCAGCAGCCAAGTGGTAGGGACCTACGAGCAGTACTTC
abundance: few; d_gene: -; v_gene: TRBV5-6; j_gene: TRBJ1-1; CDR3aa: CASSGAGGWLNTEAFF; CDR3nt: TGTGCCAGCAGCGGAGCGGGGGGGTGGTTGAACACTGAAGCTTTCTTT
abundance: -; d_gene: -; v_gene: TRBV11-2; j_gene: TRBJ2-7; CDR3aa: CASSLRASPSYEQYF; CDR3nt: TGTGCCAGCAGCTTACGGGCAAGCCCATCCTACGAGCAGTACTTC
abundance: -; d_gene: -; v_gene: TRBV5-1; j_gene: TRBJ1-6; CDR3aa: CASSLGESYNSPLHF; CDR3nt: TGCGCCAGCAGCTTGGGGGAGTCCTATAATTCACCCCTCCACTTT
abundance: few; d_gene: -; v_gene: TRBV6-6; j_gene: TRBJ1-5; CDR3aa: CASSYWGGPRNQPQHF; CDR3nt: TGTGCCAGCAGTTACTGGGGGGGCCCTCGCAATCAGCCCCAGCATTTT
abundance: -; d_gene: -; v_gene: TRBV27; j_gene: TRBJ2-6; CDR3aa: CASSPTYELPGANVLTF; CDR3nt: TGTGCCAGCAGTCCAACCTATGAACTGCCTGGGGCCAACGTCCTGACTTTC
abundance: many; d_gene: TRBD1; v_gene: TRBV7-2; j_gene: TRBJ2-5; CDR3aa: CASSLDRAETQYF; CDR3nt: TGTGCCAGCAGCCTGGACAGGGCAGAGACCCAGTACTTC
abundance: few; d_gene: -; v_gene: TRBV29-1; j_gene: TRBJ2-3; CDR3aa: CSVGRGSPTDTQYF; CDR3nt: TGCAGCGTAGGTAGGGGCAGCCCCACAGATACACAGTATTTT
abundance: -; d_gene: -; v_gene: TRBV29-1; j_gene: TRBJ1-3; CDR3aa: CSVGYGQSSGNTIYF; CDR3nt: TGCAGCGTCGGCTACGGACAAAGCTCTGGAAACACCATATATTTT
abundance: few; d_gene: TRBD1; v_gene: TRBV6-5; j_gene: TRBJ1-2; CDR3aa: CASSYARQGANYGYTF; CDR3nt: TGTGCCAGCAGTTACGCCCGGCAGGGGGCAAACTATGGCTACACCTTC
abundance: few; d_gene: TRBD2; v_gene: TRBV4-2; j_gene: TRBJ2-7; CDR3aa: CASSQDLAGGQYF; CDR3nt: TGTGCCAGCAGCCAAGATCTAGCGGGGGGGCAGTACTTC
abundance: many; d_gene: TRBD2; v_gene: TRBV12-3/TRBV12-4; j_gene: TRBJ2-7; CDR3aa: CASSLRGSYEQYF; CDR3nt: TGTGCCAGCAGCTTGCGGGGGTCCTACGAGCAGTACTTC
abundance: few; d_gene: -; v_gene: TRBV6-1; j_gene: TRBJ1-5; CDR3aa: CATTGALQPQHF; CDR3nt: TGTGCCACCACCGGGGCCCTTCAGCCCCAGCATTTT
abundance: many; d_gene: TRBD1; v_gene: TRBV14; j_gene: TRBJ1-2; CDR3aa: CASSRTGGGYGYTF; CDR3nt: TGTGCCAGCAGCCGGACAGGGGGCGGCTATGGCTACACCTTC
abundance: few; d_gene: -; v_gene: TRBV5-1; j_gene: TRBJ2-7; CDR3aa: CASSLAEGHYEQYF; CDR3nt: TGCGCCAGCAGCTTGGCCGAAGGGCACTACGAGCAGTACTTC
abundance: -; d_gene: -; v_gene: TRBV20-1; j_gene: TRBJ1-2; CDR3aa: CSARMRKNSPTMDYTF; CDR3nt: TGCAGTGCTAGAATGAGGAAGAACAGCCCAACTATGGACTACACCTTC